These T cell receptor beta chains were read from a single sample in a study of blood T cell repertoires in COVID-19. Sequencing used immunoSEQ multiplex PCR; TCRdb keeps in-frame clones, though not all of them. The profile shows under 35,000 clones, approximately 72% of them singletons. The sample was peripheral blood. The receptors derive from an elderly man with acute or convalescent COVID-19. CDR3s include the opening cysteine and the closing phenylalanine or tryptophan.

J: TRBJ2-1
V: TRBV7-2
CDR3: CASSLMSSGGHQFF

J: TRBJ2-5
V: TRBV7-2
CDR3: CASSLKTGGETQYF

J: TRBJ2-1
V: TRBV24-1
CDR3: CATSESGTGNEQFF

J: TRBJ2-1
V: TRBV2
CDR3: CASGLRTGGMDEQFF

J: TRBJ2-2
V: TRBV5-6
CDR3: CASSLAGTSAGELFF

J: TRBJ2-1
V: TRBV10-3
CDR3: CAIKAGESYNEQFF

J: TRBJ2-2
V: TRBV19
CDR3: CASSMSIDGELFF

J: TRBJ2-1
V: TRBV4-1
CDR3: CASSQPLAGGYNEQFF

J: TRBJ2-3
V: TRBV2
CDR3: CASSANRGSTDTQYF

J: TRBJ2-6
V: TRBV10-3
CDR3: CATRTGAGANVLTF

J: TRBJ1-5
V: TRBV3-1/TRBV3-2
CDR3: CASSQQGAQPQHF

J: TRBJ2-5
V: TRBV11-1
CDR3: CASTPTGRETQYF

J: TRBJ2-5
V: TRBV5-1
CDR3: CASSLAGGGQETQYF

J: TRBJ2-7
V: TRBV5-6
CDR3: CASGRWGLQTSYEQYF

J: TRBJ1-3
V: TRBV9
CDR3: CASSALSPGTGNTIYF

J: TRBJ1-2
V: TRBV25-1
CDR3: CASRGGEAYGYTF

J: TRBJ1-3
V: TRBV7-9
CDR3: CASRWDRGGNTIYF

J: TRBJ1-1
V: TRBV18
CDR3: CASSPAGGQPNTEAFF

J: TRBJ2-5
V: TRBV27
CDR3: CASSLSIGGEETQYF

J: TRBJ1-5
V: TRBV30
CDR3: CAWSASSFDQPQHF

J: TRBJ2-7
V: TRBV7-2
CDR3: CASSPGGSREQYF

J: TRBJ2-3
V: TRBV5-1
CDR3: CASSLKGGTDTQYF

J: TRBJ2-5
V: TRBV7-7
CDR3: CASSPGTSGRETQYF

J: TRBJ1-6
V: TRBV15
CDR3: CATGSSYNSPLHF

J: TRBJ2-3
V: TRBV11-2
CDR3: CASSGTNEDTQYF

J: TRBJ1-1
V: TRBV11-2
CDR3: CASSRGWGTEAFF

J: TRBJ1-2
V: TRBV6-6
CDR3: CASSYSTAQQSGYTF

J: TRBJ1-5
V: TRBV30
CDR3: CAWSGGAVNQPQHF

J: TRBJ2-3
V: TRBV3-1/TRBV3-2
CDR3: CASSHPLAGGGDTQYF

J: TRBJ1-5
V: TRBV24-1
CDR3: CATSDSGQGKGQPQHF

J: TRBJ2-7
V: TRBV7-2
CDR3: CASSGGARLEQYF

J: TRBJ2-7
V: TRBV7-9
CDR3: CASSLVYSYEQYF

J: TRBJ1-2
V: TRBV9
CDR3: CASRDRGLDANYGYTF

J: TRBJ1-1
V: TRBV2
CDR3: CASSTGTMNTEAFF

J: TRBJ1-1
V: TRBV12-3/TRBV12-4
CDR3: CASKRQGDEAFF

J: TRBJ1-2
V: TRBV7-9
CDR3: CASSPSSRDYGYTF

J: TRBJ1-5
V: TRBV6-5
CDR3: CASSQDRANQHF

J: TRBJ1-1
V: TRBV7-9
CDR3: CASSLVGPGGTEAFF

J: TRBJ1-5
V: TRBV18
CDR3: CASSPRPSNQPQHF

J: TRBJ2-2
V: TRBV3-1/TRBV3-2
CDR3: CASRTGQGRDTGELFF

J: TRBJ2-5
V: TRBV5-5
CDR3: CASSFLVHQETQYF

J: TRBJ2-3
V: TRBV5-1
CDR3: CASSLAGGSTDTQYF

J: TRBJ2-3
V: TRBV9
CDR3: CASSVSTLGTDTQYF

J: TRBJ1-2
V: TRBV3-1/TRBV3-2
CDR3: CASSQDLSGSHGYTF

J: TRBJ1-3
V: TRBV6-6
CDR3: CASSSTRQVVGNTIYF

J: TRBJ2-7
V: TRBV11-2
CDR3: CASSPLTGTSYEQYF

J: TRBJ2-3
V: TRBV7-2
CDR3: CASSLVAGQGDTDTQYF

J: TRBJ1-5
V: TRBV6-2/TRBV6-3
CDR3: CASSGPGGAGNQPQHF

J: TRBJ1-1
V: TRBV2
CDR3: CASSQQTGDTEAFF

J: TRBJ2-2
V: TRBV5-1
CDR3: CASSLSGANTGELFF

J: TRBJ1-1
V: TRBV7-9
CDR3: CASSYSASANTEAFF

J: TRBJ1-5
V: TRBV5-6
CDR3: CASSRQGAQPQHF

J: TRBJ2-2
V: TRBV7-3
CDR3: CASSLLSGVTTGELFF

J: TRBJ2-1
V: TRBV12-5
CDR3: CASGLGLEGNEQFF

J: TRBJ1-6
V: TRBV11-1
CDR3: CASSLMGGLVSPLHF